This T cell receptor (beta chain) appears in the sequencing data of a study of PD-L1 blockade in urothelial cancer (dated by TCRdb to 2017 to 2019). Turning to the overall study: Therapy was started around 2014 for all patients, and atezolizumab 1,200 mg was administered intravenously every 3 weeks. Twenty-five of 29 patients were identified as males with urothelial cancer of bladder origin, and a prior smoking history was reported by 18 of 29 patients. An ECOG performance status of 0 or 1 was recorded for the patients, and 0 to 3 prior chemotherapy regimens had been received by the patients. Blood samples were analyzed at 3 weeks after treatment start (second dose) and at 6 weeks after treatment start. Blood samples gave a median of about 150,000 T cells and some 83,000 unique TCRs, with a median clonality of approximately 0.08. An exploratory multi-omic analysis was conducted of the somatic, immune and clinical correlates of response to PD-L1 blockade with atezolizumab in urothelial cancer. Pretreatment tumor samples, along with matched peripheral blood serially collected before and after atezolizumab treatment, were subjected to TCR sequencing. Durable clinical benefit was defined as progression-free survival longer than 6 months, and TCR features were also tested against progression-free and overall survival. Whole exome sequencing and RNA sequencing of pretreatment tumors were performed alongside TCR sequencing in the same patients. Roughly ten patients achieved durable clinical benefit and 15 to 20 did not. Some 30 patients had pretreatment blood TCR-seq, roughly 24 had at least one posttreatment blood collection, and roughly 24 had tumor TCR-seq.

The cohort comprised fewer than 35 patients with locally advanced or metastatic urothelial carcinoma treated at Memorial Sloan Kettering on a trial protocol. Peripheral blood mononuclear cells were collected pretreatment and during treatment, with between 1 and 8 total time points per patient. The Qiagen DNeasy Blood extraction kit was used to purify genomic DNA from total PBMCs and from tumor samples. PBMCs were collected pretreatment and during treatment, and were isolated and stored as previously described. CDR1 and CDR2 were assigned from the germline V gene as SGDLS and YYNGEE. Its CDR3 holds 16 amino acids, cysteine through phenylalanine. The kept DNA is CDR3 alone, 48 bases in frame from the first base. Trimming leaves V shorter by 1 base and J shorter by 1 base, with the junction holding 2 bases beyond the gene matches. What the authors observed across the whole study: Patients with durable benefit showed greater expansion of tumor-associated TCR clones in peripheral blood 3 weeks after starting treatment (n = 22, p = 0.022). Small sample size (n ≈ 30) and many exploratory analyses mean the results are intended to be hypothesis-generating. A pretreatment peripheral blood TCR clonality below the median was linked to improved progression-free and overall survival.

As to this clone: Its target antigen remains unknown. Base qualities are not provided; no much larger clone lies one nucleotide away.

Synthetic TCR analog templates were spiked into each PCR so that absolute template abundance could be estimated from read counts. The immunoSEQ assay was used to amplify TCRbeta CDR3 regions from genomic DNA with bias-controlled V and J gene primers. Sequencing of rearranged TCRbeta segments was performed at approximately 20X coverage. Processing in the source paper ran as follows. Clustering was used to correct sequencing errors, and CDR3s were annotated against IMGT so that V, D and J genes could be assigned. Only productive TCRbeta rearrangements were used in downstream analyses, excluding out-of-frame or stop-codon sequences. Clonality was calculated as one minus the Shannon entropy normalized by the log of the number of unique productive sequences. Clones differing between time points or between blood and tumor were identified using Fisher's exact test with Benjamini-Hochberg correction, with an adjusted p below 0.01 applied as the threshold. The source is immuneACCESS, and TCRdb retained only in-frame sequences with V and J called. Part of the clones is not carried over; for the studies checked, unresolved V genes explain less than half of this, and the remainder is unexplained. The V and J calls and clone size were taken over from that table, and D and trimming were inferred from the DNA. The table for this sample lists around 100,000 clones; roughly nine tenths of them were counted only once. The ten most abundant clones make up approximately 1% of the sample.

The chain links TRBV9 with TRBJ2-2; the junction holds 9 bases that match TRBD2. Sequencing used PBMCs, obtained around atezolizumab (anti-PD-L1) treatment. The clonotype comes from a woman aged 80 or over with urothelial cancer. At the DNA level, the sequence is TGTGCCAGCAGCGTACGTAGCGGGGGGAACACCGGGGAGCTGTTTTTT. This gives the protein CASSVRSGGNTGELFF.